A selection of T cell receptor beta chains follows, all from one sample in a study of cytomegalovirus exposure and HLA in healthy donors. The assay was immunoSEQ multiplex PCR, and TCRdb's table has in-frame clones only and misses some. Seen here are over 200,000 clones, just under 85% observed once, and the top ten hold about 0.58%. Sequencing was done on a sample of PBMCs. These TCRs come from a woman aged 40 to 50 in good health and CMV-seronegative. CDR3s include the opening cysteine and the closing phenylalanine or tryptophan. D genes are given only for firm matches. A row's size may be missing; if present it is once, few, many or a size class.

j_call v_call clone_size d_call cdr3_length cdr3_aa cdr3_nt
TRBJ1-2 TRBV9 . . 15 CASSVGVWDNYGYTF TGTGCCAGCAGCGTAGGAGTATGGGACAATTATGGCTACACCTTC
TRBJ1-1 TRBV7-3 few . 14 CASSPGNFNTEAFF TGTGCCAGCAGCCCCGGGAATTTTAACACTGAAGCTTTCTTT
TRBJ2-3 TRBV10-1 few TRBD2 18 CASSDFLLAGDETDTQYF TGCGCCAGCAGTGACTTCCTACTAGCGGGGGACGAGACAGATACGCAGTATTTT
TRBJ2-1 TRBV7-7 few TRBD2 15 CASSLRLAGNNEQFF TGTGCTAGCAGCTTAAGACTAGCGGGGAACAATGAGCAGTTCTTC
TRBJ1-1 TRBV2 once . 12 CASSERTAEAFF TGTGCCAGCAGTGAGAGGACAGCCGAAGCTTTCTTT
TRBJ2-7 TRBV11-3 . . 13 CASSLYRSYEQYF TGTGCCAGCAGCTTATACAGATCCTACGAGCAGTACTTC
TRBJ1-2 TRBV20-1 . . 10 CSAHLNGYTF TGCAGTGCTCACCTAAATGGCTACACCTTC
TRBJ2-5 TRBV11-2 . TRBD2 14 CASSPGLAGPNQYF TGTGCCAGCAGCCCGGGACTAGCGGGGCCTAACCAGTACTTC
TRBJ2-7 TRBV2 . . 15 CASNPETGTPYEQYF TGTGCCAGCAACCCCGAAACAGGGACCCCCTACGAGCAGTACTTC
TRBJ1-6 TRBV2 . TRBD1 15 CASRKDRENNSPLHF TGTGCCAGCAGGAAGGACAGGGAGAATAATTCACCCCTCCACTTT
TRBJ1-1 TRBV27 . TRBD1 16 CASSRIAGTGETEAFF TGTGCCAGCAGCAGAATAGCCGGGACAGGGGAAACTGAAGCTTTCTTT
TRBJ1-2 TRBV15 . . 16 CATSRDGGQTNYGYTF TGTGCCACCAGCAGGGACGGCGGACAGACTAACTATGGCTACACCTTC
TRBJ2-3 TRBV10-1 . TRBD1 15 CAIHSGTGSTDTQYF TGCGCCATCCACTCCGGGACAGGGAGCACAGATACGCAGTATTTT
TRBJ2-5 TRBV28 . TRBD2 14 CASSFLGGAETQYF TGTGCCAGCAGTTTTCTCGGGGGGGCAGAGACCCAGTACTTC
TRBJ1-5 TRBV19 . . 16 CASRPVAGGSNQPQHF TGTGCCAGTAGGCCCGTGGCGGGGGGAAGCAATCAGCCCCAGCATTTT
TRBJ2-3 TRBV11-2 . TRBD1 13 CASSLTGPDTQYF TGTGCCAGCAGCTTGACAGGGCCAGATACGCAGTATTTT
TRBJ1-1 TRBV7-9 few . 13 CASTLTENTEAFF TGTGCCAGCACTCTAACTGAAAACACTGAAGCTTTCTTT
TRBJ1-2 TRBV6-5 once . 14 CATTATQGVYGYTF TGTGCCACCACGGCAACTCAGGGCGTCTATGGCTACACCTTC
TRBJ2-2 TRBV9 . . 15 CASSVAPVNTGELFF TGTGCCAGCAGCGTAGCTCCAGTTAACACCGGGGAGCTGTTTTTT
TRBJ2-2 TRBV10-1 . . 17 CASSELSTGGRTRELFF TGCGCCAGCAGTGAGTTGTCAACGGGGGGCCGCACTCGGGAGCTGTTTTTT
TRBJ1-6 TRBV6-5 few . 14 CASSRDKRDSPLHF TGTGCCAGCAGCCGGGACAAAAGGGATTCACCCCTCCACTTT
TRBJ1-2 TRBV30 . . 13 CAWSAPGNYGYTF TGTGCCTGGAGTGCACCAGGGAACTATGGCTACACCTTC
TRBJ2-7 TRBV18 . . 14 CASSPDRNSYEQYF TGTGCCAGCTCACCTGACAGAAACTCCTACGAGCAGTACTTC
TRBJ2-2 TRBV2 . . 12 CASTRETGELFF TGTGCCAGCACAAGGGAGACCGGGGAGCTGTTTTTT
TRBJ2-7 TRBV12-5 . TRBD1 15 CASGLGTGVGYEQYF TGTGCTAGTGGTTTGGGGACAGGGGTCGGCTACGAGCAGTACTTC
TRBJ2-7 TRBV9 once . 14 CASSVDRRGGERYF TGTGCCAGCAGCGTAGATCGGAGGGGAGGCGAGCGGTACTTC
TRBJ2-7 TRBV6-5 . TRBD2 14 CASSTIAGDYEQYF TGTGCCAGCAGTACCATAGCGGGGGACTACGAGCAGTACTTC
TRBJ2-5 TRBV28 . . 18 CASSLSLGLGSLAETQYF TGTGCCAGCAGTTTATCGTTAGGGCTCGGGTCGCTAGCAGAGACCCAGTACTTC
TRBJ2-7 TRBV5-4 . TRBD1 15 CASSLGVTGIYEQYF TGTGCCAGCAGCTTGGGCGTGACAGGGATCTACGAGCAGTACTTC
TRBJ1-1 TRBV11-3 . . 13 CASSLGWSGEAFF TGTGCCAGCAGCTTAGGTTGGAGCGGTGAAGCTTTCTTT
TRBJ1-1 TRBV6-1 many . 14 CASSEAYRNTEAFF TGTGCCAGCAGTGAGGCTTACAGAAACACTGAAGCTTTCTTT
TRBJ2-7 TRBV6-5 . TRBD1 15 CASSFWDRGSYEQYF TGTGCCAGCAGTTTCTGGGACAGGGGGTCCTACGAGCAGTACTTC
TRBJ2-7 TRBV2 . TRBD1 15 CASSGDREGVYEQYF TGTGCCAGCAGTGGAGACAGGGAAGGGGTCTACGAGCAGTACTTC
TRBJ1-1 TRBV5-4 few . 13 CASSLEQGSEAFF TGTGCCAGCAGCTTGGAACAGGGCTCTGAAGCTTTCTTT
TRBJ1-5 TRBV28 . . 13 CASSFGSGQPQHF TGTGCCAGCAGTTTTGGCTCTGGTCAGCCCCAGCATTTT
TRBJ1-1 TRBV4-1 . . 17 CASSQSPGASRNTEAFF TGCGCCAGCAGCCAATCTCCAGGTGCATCGCGAAACACTGAAGCTTTCTTT
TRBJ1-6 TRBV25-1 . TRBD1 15 CASSATGTGGSPLHF TGTGCCAGCAGCGCCACCGGGACAGGGGGATCACCCCTCCACTTT
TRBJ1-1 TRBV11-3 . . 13 CASNREENTEAFF TGTGCCAGCAACCGGGAGGAGAACACTGAAGCTTTCTTT
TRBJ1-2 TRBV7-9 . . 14 CASSLAAGADGYTF TGTGCCAGCAGCTTAGCGGCAGGCGCCGATGGCTACACCTTC
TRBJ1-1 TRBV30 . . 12 CAWSGKGTEAFF TGTGCCTGGAGCGGGAAGGGCACTGAAGCTTTCTTT
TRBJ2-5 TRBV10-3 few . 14 CAISETANWETQYF TGTGCCATCAGTGAGACAGCTAATTGGGAGACCCAGTACTTC
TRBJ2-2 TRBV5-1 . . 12 CASKEGTGELFF TGCGCCAGCAAAGAGGGAACCGGGGAGCTGTTTTTT